Described below is a single TCR beta chain sequence and its context. Its target is unknown. The source of the sample is a study of cytomegalovirus exposure and HLA in healthy donors. This CDR3 has 12 residues. From germline, CDR1 is SGHRS and CDR2 YFSETQ. Trimming took off 0 bases at V and 5 bases at J, with 5 bases between the two ends. Study-wide points: Diagnosis of cytomegalovirus status made by the classifier reportedly showed high specificity and sensitivity. Later on, a genetic analysis was performed. It linked a missense variant in DCLRE1C with V- and J-gene trimming of TCR beta. There were reportedly fewer N-insertions in an Asian-associated ancestry cluster than the approximately 700-donor mean, in a later analysis.

Primers for the PCR totalled 60 Vbeta and 13 Jbeta. Measured with immunoSEQ multiplex PCR; TCRdb has only the in-frame clones, and not every one. The table records roughly 34,000 clones, more than 80% of them present only once. This chain connects TRBV5-1 to TRBJ2-5; D remains unclear. The sequenced material came from PBMCs. The receptor was isolated from a male donor in good health and CMV-seronegative. CDR3 in amino acids: CASSLDSETQYF. The CDR3 bases are TGCGCCAGCAGCTTGGACTCGGAGACCCAGTACTTC.